The 5 T cell receptor beta chains listed next were all sequenced from one sample in a study of CD8+CD57+ T cells in acquired aplastic anemia. CD8+CD57+ cell expansion, shown by flow cytometry, had occurred in the patients selected for sequencing. Genomic DNA constituted the template upon which TCR beta VDJ and CDR3 profiling was performed. TCRdb reprocessed the reads with MiXCR, giving one entry per CDR3 protein. Among about 470,000 distinct CDR3 sequences, about a third were seen once, and the ten largest hold about 0.8%. The sample was sorted CD4+, CD8+, or CD8+CD57+ T cells (not recorded which) from PBMCs. Receptors were obtained from a human donor with aplastic anemia.

This clonotype was detected many times. V usage is TRBV29-1 and J usage is TRBJ1-1; TRBD1 might be the D (6 bases). Germline-derived CDR1 and CDR2 are SQVTM and ANQGSEA. V shed 2 bases and J shed 2 bases, with 9 bases lying between them. The CDR3 has 13 residues. CDR3 DNA sequence: TGCAGCGTTGAAACAGGGCTAAACACTGAAGCTTTCTTT. The encoded protein is CSVETGLNTEAFF. The variable domain in full, with the rest retrieved from reference TRBV29-1 and TRBJ1-1, is SAVISQKPSRDICQRGTSLTIQCQVDSQVTMMFWYRQQPGQSLTLIATANQGSEATYESGFVIDKFPISRPNLTFSTLTVSNMSPEDSSIYLCSVETGLNTEAFFGQGTRLTVV.

This chain uses TRBV2 with TRBJ1-4, with no clear D. CDR1 is SNHLY and CDR2 is FYNNEI in the germline V gene. With 8 bases removed from V and 12 bases from J, the gap between germline ends came to 22 bases. CDR3 length equals 14 residues. CDR3 DNA: TGTGCCAGCGTGGTATCCCAGGCGGCCTCGGAACTGTTTTTT. Translation gives CASVVSQAASELFF.

This chain connects TRBV6-5 to TRBJ2-2; TRBD1 matches 11 bases. The CDR3 has 15 residues. The junction had 3 bases not matched to a gene; V was cut back by 2 bases and J by 7 bases. Germline values: CDR1 MNHEY, CDR2 SVGAGI. The CDR3 sequence is CASSYRTGGFGELFF. In nucleotides, the CDR3 is TGTGCCAGCAGTTACCGGACAGGGGGCTTCGGGGAGCTGTTTTTT.

The chain links TRBV10-1 to TRBJ1-5; D is perhaps TRBD1 (6 bases). V lost 4 bases and J 6 bases, leaving 13 bases between the germline ends. CDR1 and CDR2 from the germline V gene are WNHNN and SYGVQD (reference sequence). CDR3 size: 14 residues. In DNA form, the CDR3 reads TGCGCCAGCAGTGCTGGAGGGGGGGCTCAGCCCCAGCATTTT. The encoded protein is CASSAGGGAQPQHF.

This rearrangement joins TRBV30 to TRBJ1-1, with unresolved D. Germline V lookup: CDR1 GTSNPN, CDR2 SVGIG (reference sequence). The length of the CDR3 is 11 residues. V was shortened by 1 base and J by 6 bases, with 6 bases between the two germline ends. CDR3 sequence: CAWSESAEAFF. CDR3 DNA: TGTGCCTGGAGTGAGAGCGCTGAAGCTTTCTTT.